The clone carrying this T cell receptor beta chain showed up just once. Its specificity is unknown. This specimen comes from a study of T cell responses to AZD1222 COVID-19 vaccine. Study-wide results and caveats: Elevations in Spike-specific TCR breadth and depth followed administration of two AZD1222 doses. Of spike-specific TCRs, nearly half reportedly target regions left unmutated in variants. Only 5 or 6 AZD1222 recipients tested seropositive at baseline.

Profiling relied on immunoSEQ multiplex PCR, and the TCRdb table lists in-frame clones only, not all of them. Of about 150,000 clones listed, roughly 92% are singletons. Germline V gene data show CDR1 as SGDLS and CDR2 as YYNGEE. The V end lost 0 bases, the J end lost 7 bases, and 11 bases lay between the germline ends. The length of the CDR3 is 14 residues. The TCR sequence derives from an adult in good health. Sequences were derived from peripheral blood, sampled on day 0 of AZD1222 vaccination. V usage is TRBV9 and J usage is TRBJ2-4; perhaps D is TRBD1 or TRBD2 (5 bases each). CDR3 residues: CASSVDPGTNIQYF. The CDR3 DNA reads as TGTGCCAGCAGCGTAGATCCGGGGACGAACATTCAGTACTTC.